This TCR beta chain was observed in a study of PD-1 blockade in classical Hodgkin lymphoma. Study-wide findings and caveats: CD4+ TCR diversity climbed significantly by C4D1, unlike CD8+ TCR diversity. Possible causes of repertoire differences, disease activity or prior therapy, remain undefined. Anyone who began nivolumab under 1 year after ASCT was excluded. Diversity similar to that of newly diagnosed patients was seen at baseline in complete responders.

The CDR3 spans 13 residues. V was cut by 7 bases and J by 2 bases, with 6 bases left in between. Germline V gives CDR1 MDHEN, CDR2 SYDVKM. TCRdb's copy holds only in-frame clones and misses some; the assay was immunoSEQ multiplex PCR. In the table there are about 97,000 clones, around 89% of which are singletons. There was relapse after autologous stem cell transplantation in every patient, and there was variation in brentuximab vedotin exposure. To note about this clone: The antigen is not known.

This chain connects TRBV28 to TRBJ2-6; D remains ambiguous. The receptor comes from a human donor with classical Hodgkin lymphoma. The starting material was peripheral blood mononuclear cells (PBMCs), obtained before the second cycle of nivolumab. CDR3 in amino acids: CASNSPGANVLTF. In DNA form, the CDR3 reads TGTGCCAGCAATTCTCCTGGGGCCAACGTCCTGACTTTC.